This TCR beta chain was observed in a study of blood T cell repertoires in COVID-19. As for the study in general: Collection of acute and convalescent COVID-19 samples took place in the United States, Italy and Spain. The cDNA or gDNA used as material had been derived from T cells, B-cell-depleted T cells, or PBMCs.

Study processing details: Estimation of nucleated cell counts was performed using reference gene primer amplification. Repertoires were generated with immunoSEQ multiplex PCR, while TCRdb's copy carries only in-frame clones and drops some. That table is the source of V, J and clone size, and D and trimming were worked out from the DNA. The sample holds 35,000 to 45,000 clones; approximately 90% are singletons and the top ten take 20% to 25%. Germline V gene sequence: CDR1 SGHTA, CDR2 FQGNSA. This CDR3 contains 14 residues. Trimming left V 6 bases short and J 4 bases short, with 15 bases between. The TCR sequence derives from a man aged 55 to 70 with acute or convalescent COVID-19. The sequencing sample was made of peripheral blood. The V and J genes are TRBV7-2 and TRBJ1-1, with D perhaps TRBD1 (6 bases). The CDR3 here is CASSLGGFGTEAFF. The DNA for the CDR3 is TGTGCCAGCAGTCTAGGGGGTTTCGGCACTGAAGCTTTCTTT.